The clone carrying this T cell receptor beta chain was seen many times. The study amplified TCR beta CDR3 regions using RNA transcripts. Second-round multiplex PCR came after a first-round RT-PCR that employed HTBI primers. Using its own MiXCR run on the multiplex PCR reads, TCRdb lists one record per CDR3 protein. The sample shows about 380,000 distinct CDR3 sequences, over 15% of them seen only once. The CDR3 consists of 14 residues. V lost 4 bases, J lost 3 bases, and 12 bases lay in between. This entry comes from a study of Graves' ophthalmopathy and Graves' hyperthyroidism. The authors defined stable hyperthyroidism as no ophthalmopathy within 18 months of follow-up.

This TCR was sampled from a woman aged 18-35 years with stable Graves' hyperthyroidism. The sample comprised peripheral blood. The chain is built from TRBV12-3 or TRBV12-4 and TRBJ1-2; D unclear. CDR3 coding DNA: TGTGCCAGCAGTTCCCACGGGCTTCACTATGGCTACACCTTC. This translates into CASSSHGLHYGYTF.